This T cell receptor beta chain was identified in a study of T cell responses to AZD1222 COVID-19 vaccine. CDR3 length: 17 amino acids. Germline V CDR1 and CDR2: MDHEN, SYDVKM. V lost 4 bases and J 6 bases, leaving 22 bases between the germline ends. To note about this clone: Its target is not known.

Study results and caveats: Among AZD1222 vaccinees, only five or six were seropositive at baseline. The study found vaccine-associated CD4 TCRs spanning spike, dominant at 160-218 and 743-854. A mostly white British donor set with more females was recruited, and clonal diversity was possibly underestimated. In the spike-specific TCR repertoire, nearly half reportedly target unmutated variant regions.

Profiling relied on immunoSEQ multiplex PCR, and the TCRdb table lists in-frame clones only, not all of them. The profile covers approximately 180,000 clones, with just under 95% appearing a single time and under 1.1% taken by the ten largest. Sequencing used peripheral blood, obtained 28 days after the second dose of the MenACWY control vaccine. The sequence was obtained from an adult who received the MenACWY meningococcal vaccine as a control. This chain links TRBV28 with TRBJ1-5, with D maybe TRBD1 (6 bases). The CDR3 DNA sequence: TGTGCCAGCAGTTCCCGAGGGGGAGGGCCGATGGGTCAGCCCCAGCATTTT. As protein: CASSSRGGGPMGQPQHF.